This T cell receptor (beta chain) was identified in a study of cytomegalovirus exposure and HLA in healthy donors. Study-wide points: From TCR beta sequences, most subjects' HLA-A and HLA-B alleles were reportedly predicted accurately. Productive rates of about 90% or about 30% were seen for most TCR beta V segments in an earlier analysis. Looking again later, the authors saw that most CMV-associated TCR beta chains seemed HLA-restricted. Among TCR sequences, most were rare, though some public TCRs appeared in many donors.

Researchers ran the PCR with 60 Vbeta and 13 Jbeta primers. TCRdb's copy holds only in-frame clones and misses some; the assay was immunoSEQ multiplex PCR. This sample yields roughly 170,000 clones, of which over 75% are seen a single time; 1.5% to 2% belongs to the top ten. The V and J ends lost 0 bases and 5 bases respectively, with 13 bases between them. This CDR3 is built from 15 residues. CDR1 KGHSH and CDR2 LQKENI come from the germline V gene. Of note for this clone: Its cognate antigen is unknown.

The chain has TRBV18 and TRBJ2-5; D is perhaps TRBD2 (6 bases). Sequencing was performed on PBMCs. The origin of this receptor is a woman under 40 in good health and CMV-seronegative. The CDR3 region has the DNA TGTGCCAGCTCACCACCAGGCGGGGAGAGGGAGACCCAGTACTTC. Translation: CASSPPGGERETQYF. Filled out from reference TRBV18 and TRBJ2-5, the complete variable domain reads NAGVMQNPRHLVRRRGQEARLRCSPMKGHSHVYWYRQLPEEGLKFMVYLQKENIIDESGMPKERFSAEFPKEGPSILRIQQVVRGDSAAYFCASSPPGGERETQYFGPGTRLLVL.